These T cell receptor beta chains were read from a single sample in a study of shared clonotypes between healthy human individuals. Here immunoSEQ multiplex PCR was the method, and the copy in TCRdb shows in-frame clones only, minus some. Seen here are about half a million clones, over 70% observed once, and the top ten hold roughly 13%. Material: PBMCs. The receptors shown here come from a woman between 40 and 55 years old in good health. Some clones in this sample may be carry-over from other donors' samples. CDR3s include the opening cysteine and the closing phenylalanine or tryptophan. The order of the fields is J gene, V gene, D gene, clone size, CDR3 DNA, CDR3 protein. The D gene is left open where the match is weak. Some rows mark clone size as missing; the rest say once, few, many or name a class of expanded clone.

j_call: TRBJ1-2; v_call: TRBV28; d_call: .; clone_size: .; cdr3_nt: TGTGCCAGCCAAAAGCAGGTCTCTGGCTACACCTTC; cdr3_aa: CASQKQVSGYTF
j_call: TRBJ2-5; v_call: TRBV5-4; d_call: .; clone_size: .; cdr3_nt: TGTGCCAGCAGCTTGGGGGCAACCCAAGAGACCCAGTACTTC; cdr3_aa: CASSLGATQETQYF
j_call: TRBJ2-7; v_call: TRBV12-1; d_call: .; clone_size: .; cdr3_nt: TGTGCCAGCAGCTCCCCCCGAGCCGGGACTAGCGGGAGGGCCGGGTCCTACGAGCAGTACTTC; cdr3_aa: CASSSPRAGTSGRAGSYEQYF
j_call: TRBJ2-7; v_call: TRBV7-7; d_call: .; clone_size: .; cdr3_nt: TGTGCCAGCAGCTTACGCCAGGATGGCGAGCAGTACTTC; cdr3_aa: CASSLRQDGEQYF
j_call: TRBJ2-2; v_call: TRBV30; d_call: .; clone_size: .; cdr3_nt: TGTGCCTGGAGTGTGGGGAGCACCGGGGAGCTGTTTTTT; cdr3_aa: CAWSVGSTGELFF
j_call: TRBJ1-4; v_call: TRBV9; d_call: .; clone_size: .; cdr3_nt: TGTGCCAGCAGCGATAGGACGCCATCTGAAAAACTGTTTTTT; cdr3_aa: CASSDRTPSEKLFF
j_call: TRBJ2-7; v_call: TRBV7-8; d_call: .; clone_size: .; cdr3_nt: TGTGCCAGCAGCTTAACCGGCGGGATCCACGAGCAGTACTTC; cdr3_aa: CASSLTGGIHEQYF
j_call: TRBJ2-7; v_call: TRBV4-1; d_call: .; clone_size: .; cdr3_nt: TGCGCCAGCAGCCAACTAAGGATCTCAGTCGGGGACTCCTACGAGCAGTACTTC; cdr3_aa: CASSQLRISVGDSYEQYF
j_call: TRBJ2-7; v_call: TRBV13; d_call: TRBD2; clone_size: .; cdr3_nt: TGTGCCAGCAGCTTAGGGGCTAGCGGAGCCTACGAGCAGTACTTC; cdr3_aa: CASSLGASGAYEQYF
j_call: TRBJ1-1; v_call: TRBV7-3; d_call: .; clone_size: .; cdr3_nt: TGTGTCAGCAGTATTCTCAGGGGCGGAGAAGCTTTCTTT; cdr3_aa: CVSSILRGGEAFF
j_call: TRBJ1-2; v_call: TRBV28; d_call: .; clone_size: .; cdr3_nt: TGTGCCAGCAGTTGGGTAGGGGGCTATGGCTACACCTTC; cdr3_aa: CASSWVGGYGYTF
j_call: TRBJ1-3; v_call: TRBV4-1; d_call: TRBD1; clone_size: .; cdr3_nt: TGCGCCAGCAGCCAAGATGGGGACAGGGCACGGGGAAACACCATATATTTT; cdr3_aa: CASSQDGDRARGNTIYF
j_call: TRBJ2-1; v_call: TRBV5-6; d_call: TRBD2; clone_size: .; cdr3_nt: TGTGCCAGCAGCTTGGCCGTGAGGGAGGGCCTGGACAATGAGCAGTTCTTC; cdr3_aa: CASSLAVREGLDNEQFF
j_call: TRBJ1-1; v_call: TRBV27; d_call: TRBD1; clone_size: .; cdr3_nt: TGTGCCAGCAGTCCGTCAGGGGGCAGAGGCGACACTGAAGCTTTCTTT; cdr3_aa: CASSPSGGRGDTEAFF
j_call: TRBJ2-1; v_call: TRBV5-1; d_call: .; clone_size: .; cdr3_nt: TGCGCCAGCAGCTTAGCACTCTCCTCCTACAATGAGCAGTTCTTC; cdr3_aa: CASSLALSSYNEQFF
j_call: TRBJ2-7; v_call: TRBV7-6; d_call: .; clone_size: many; cdr3_nt: TGTGCCAGCAGCTTAGCCGACACCGCGGGCAACTACGAGCAGTACTTC; cdr3_aa: CASSLADTAGNYEQYF
j_call: TRBJ2-7; v_call: TRBV30; d_call: TRBD1; clone_size: few; cdr3_nt: TGTGCCTGGAGTCCCTCCAGGGGGGAGCAGTACTTC; cdr3_aa: CAWSPSRGEQYF
j_call: TRBJ1-2; v_call: TRBV18; d_call: .; clone_size: .; cdr3_nt: TGTGCCAGCGCTCCGGGGGGGACCAAAATGAACTATGGCTACACCTTC; cdr3_aa: CASAPGGTKMNYGYTF
j_call: TRBJ2-1; v_call: TRBV7-6; d_call: TRBD2; clone_size: .; cdr3_nt: TGTGCCAGCAGCTTGGGGACTAGCGATATAAACAATGAGCAGTTCTTC; cdr3_aa: CASSLGTSDINNEQFF
j_call: TRBJ2-7; v_call: TRBV29-1; d_call: TRBD1; clone_size: .; cdr3_nt: TGCAGCGCCTCTACAGGGGTTGGGGAGCAGTACTTC; cdr3_aa: CSASTGVGEQYF
j_call: TRBJ2-1; v_call: TRBV19; d_call: TRBD2; clone_size: .; cdr3_nt: TGTGCCAGTAACCCCCTAGCGGGGGCATACAATGAGCAGTTCTTC; cdr3_aa: CASNPLAGAYNEQFF
j_call: TRBJ1-2; v_call: TRBV18; d_call: .; clone_size: once; cdr3_nt: TGTGCCAGCTCACCACCGACGACAGGCCTTTATGGCTACACCTTC; cdr3_aa: CASSPPTTGLYGYTF
j_call: TRBJ2-3; v_call: TRBV5-1; d_call: .; clone_size: .; cdr3_nt: TGCGCCAGCAGGGGGGGACAGAGCACAGATACGCAGTATTTT; cdr3_aa: CASRGGQSTDTQYF
j_call: TRBJ2-7; v_call: TRBV6-1; d_call: .; clone_size: few; cdr3_nt: TGTGCCAGCAGTGTTGTAGACAGCAGAACCTACGAGCAGTACTTC; cdr3_aa: CASSVVDSRTYEQYF
j_call: TRBJ2-1; v_call: TRBV5-1; d_call: .; clone_size: .; cdr3_nt: TGCGCCAGCAGCTTGGTCTGGGGGCTGGGTGAGCAGTTCTTC; cdr3_aa: CASSLVWGLGEQFF
j_call: TRBJ1-5; v_call: TRBV30; d_call: .; clone_size: .; cdr3_nt: TGTGCCTGGAGTGTCCCGGGGTTAGGCAATCAGCCCCAGCATTTT; cdr3_aa: CAWSVPGLGNQPQHF
j_call: TRBJ1-1; v_call: TRBV18; d_call: .; clone_size: .; cdr3_nt: TGTGCCAGCTCACCGTCCAAGGGCAGGGTAATCACTGAAGCTTTCTTT; cdr3_aa: CASSPSKGRVITEAFF
j_call: TRBJ2-7; v_call: TRBV4-3; d_call: .; clone_size: .; cdr3_nt: TGCGCCAGCAGCCAAGAGCCCTTCCGGGACGAGCAGTACTTC; cdr3_aa: CASSQEPFRDEQYF
j_call: TRBJ2-7; v_call: TRBV7-9; d_call: .; clone_size: .; cdr3_nt: TGTGCCAGCAGCTTAGGCGCGAGCTCCTACGAGCAGTACTTC; cdr3_aa: CASSLGASSYEQYF
j_call: TRBJ2-5; v_call: TRBV5-1; d_call: .; clone_size: few; cdr3_nt: TGCGCCAGCAGCGGCCAAGAGACCCAGTACTTC; cdr3_aa: CASSGQETQYF
j_call: TRBJ2-2; v_call: TRBV13; d_call: .; clone_size: .; cdr3_nt: TGTGCCAGCACTTGGCAACAGGGTTCCGGGGAGCTGTTTTTT; cdr3_aa: CASTWQQGSGELFF
j_call: TRBJ1-2; v_call: TRBV11-2; d_call: .; clone_size: .; cdr3_nt: TGTGCCAGCAGCTCCCAGGGGTACTATGGCTACACCTTC; cdr3_aa: CASSSQGYYGYTF
j_call: TRBJ2-3; v_call: TRBV6-4; d_call: TRBD2; clone_size: many; cdr3_nt: TGTGCCAGTTCACTAGCGGGAGAAACAGATACGCAGTATTTT; cdr3_aa: CASSLAGETDTQYF
j_call: TRBJ1-5; v_call: TRBV7-2; d_call: .; clone_size: .; cdr3_nt: TGTGCCAGCAGCCTTCGATCCCTTGAACAGCCCCAGCATTTT; cdr3_aa: CASSLRSLEQPQHF
j_call: TRBJ2-3; v_call: TRBV18; d_call: .; clone_size: .; cdr3_nt: TGTGCCAGCTCACCACCTCCCTTGCTGAACACAGATACGCAGTATTTT; cdr3_aa: CASSPPPLLNTDTQYF
j_call: TRBJ2-2; v_call: TRBV2; d_call: .; clone_size: once; cdr3_nt: TGTGCCAGCAGCGAGGGACAGAACACCGGGGAGCTGTTTTTT; cdr3_aa: CASSEGQNTGELFF
j_call: TRBJ2-7; v_call: TRBV6-1; d_call: TRBD2; clone_size: .; cdr3_nt: TGTGCCAGCAGGACCGGGACTAGCGGATCCTACGAGCAGTACTTC; cdr3_aa: CASRTGTSGSYEQYF
j_call: TRBJ1-5; v_call: TRBV2; d_call: .; clone_size: .; cdr3_nt: TGTGCCAGCACCCAAACTCGGTCCGCAGGCCAGCCCCAGCATTTT; cdr3_aa: CASTQTRSAGQPQHF
j_call: TRBJ2-1; v_call: TRBV6-6; d_call: .; clone_size: .; cdr3_nt: TGTGCCAGCAGTCCCCCCGGGACACGGAATGAGCAGTTCTTC; cdr3_aa: CASSPPGTRNEQFF
j_call: TRBJ2-7; v_call: TRBV6-5; d_call: .; clone_size: .; cdr3_nt: TGTGCCAGCAGGTCCGGGGCCAGCTCCTACGAGCAGTACTTC; cdr3_aa: CASRSGASSYEQYF
j_call: TRBJ1-2; v_call: TRBV28; d_call: .; clone_size: many; cdr3_nt: TGTGCCAGCAGTACAGGGAACTATGGCTACACCTTC; cdr3_aa: CASSTGNYGYTF
j_call: TRBJ2-5; v_call: TRBV5-1; d_call: .; clone_size: .; cdr3_nt: TGCGCCAGCAGCTTGGGGGGCTCAGCCATGCAAGAGACCCAGTACTTC; cdr3_aa: CASSLGGSAMQETQYF
j_call: TRBJ2-7; v_call: TRBV7-9; d_call: TRBD1; clone_size: .; cdr3_nt: TGTGCCAGCAGCTCGGCGAGACAGGGGGCCCGCGAGCAGTACTTC; cdr3_aa: CASSSARQGAREQYF
j_call: TRBJ2-1; v_call: TRBV28; d_call: .; clone_size: .; cdr3_nt: TGTGCCAGCCCCCCTAGGAGCCGCACCGACTCCTACAATGAGCAGTTCTTC; cdr3_aa: CASPPRSRTDSYNEQFF
j_call: TRBJ1-2; v_call: TRBV6-5; d_call: .; clone_size: .; cdr3_nt: TGTGCCAGCAGTTACTCCCGACAGGCGGAGACCTTC; cdr3_aa: CASSYSRQAETF